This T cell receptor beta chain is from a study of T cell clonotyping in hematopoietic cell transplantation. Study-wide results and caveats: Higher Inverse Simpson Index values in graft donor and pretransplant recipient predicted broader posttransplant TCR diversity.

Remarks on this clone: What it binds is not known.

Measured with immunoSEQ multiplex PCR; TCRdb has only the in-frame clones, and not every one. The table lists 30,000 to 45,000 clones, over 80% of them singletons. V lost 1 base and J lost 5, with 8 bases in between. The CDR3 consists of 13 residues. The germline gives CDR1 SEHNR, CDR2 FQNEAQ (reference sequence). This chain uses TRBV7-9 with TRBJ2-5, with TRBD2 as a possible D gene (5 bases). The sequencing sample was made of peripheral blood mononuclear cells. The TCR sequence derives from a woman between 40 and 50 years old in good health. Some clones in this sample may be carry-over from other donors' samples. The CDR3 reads CASSLVGEETQYF. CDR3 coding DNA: TGTGCCAGCAGCTTAGTCGGGGAGGAGACCCAGTACTTC.